This entry concerns a single T cell receptor (beta chain). The source of the sample is a study of blood T cell repertoires in COVID-19. Overall study: Both acute and convalescent COVID-19 samples were obtained from the United States, Italy and Spain.

Trimming removed 1 base from V and 0 bases from J; junction bases left unmatched: 11. Germline CDR1 reads SGHKS; CDR2 reads YYEKEE (reference sequence). The CDR3 runs to 18 residues. Only in-frame clones appear in the TCRdb table, and some are missing; sequencing was by immunoSEQ multiplex PCR. The table shows 60,000 to 85,000 clones, with around 88% occurring only once. This sequence was found in a human donor in a cohort sampled during active COVID-19. V and J are TRBV5-5 and TRBJ2-7; 9 nucleotides align to TRBD1. The sample taken for sequencing was peripheral blood. CDR3 protein: CASSLSSGTGYSSYEQYF. Written as DNA, the CDR3 is TGTGCCAGCAGCTTGAGTTCTGGGACAGGGTATAGCTCCTACGAGCAGTACTTC. Supplemented by reference TRBV5-5 and TRBJ2-7, the full variable domain reads DAGVTQSPTHLIKTRGQQVTLRCSPISGHKSVSWYQQVLGQGPQFIFQYYEKEERGRGNFPDRFSARQFPNYSSELNVNALLLGDSALYLCASSLSSGTGYSSYEQYFGPGTRLTVT.